The T cell receptor beta chain described here comes from a study of blood T cell repertoires in COVID-19. For the study at large: From the United States, Italy and Spain came samples of acute and convalescent COVID-19. PBMCs, B-cell-depleted T cells, or T cells provided the cDNA or gDNA that made up the material.

In the authors' methods: Reference gene primer amplification in the assay estimated nucleated cell counts. TCRdb's table, derived via immunoSEQ multiplex PCR, lists solely in-frame clones and lacks some. V and J calls and clone size come straight from that table; D and trimming were deduced from the DNA. The sample shows over 600,000 clones, around 90% of them seen only once. The CDR3 length is 15 residues. Trimming removed 0 bases from V and 6 bases from J; junction bases left unmatched: 2. CDR1 and CDR2 from the germline V gene are SGDLS and YYNGEE. The sequencing sample was made of peripheral blood. The receptor's source is a woman aged 18-30 years with acute or convalescent COVID-19. This chain links TRBV9 with TRBJ2-1; 11 positions agree with TRBD2. DNA for the CDR3: TGTGCCAGCAGCGTAGGTAGCGGGGGGGCCAATGAGCAGTTCTTC. It codes for CASSVGSGGANEQFF.